These 24 T cell receptor beta chains were all obtained from the same sample, sequenced in a study of shared clonotypes between healthy human individuals. Sequenced by immunoSEQ multiplex PCR; TCRdb stores in-frame clones only, minus some. This table holds 950,000 to 1,100,000 clones, approximately 80% found once. Sequenced sample: memory CD4+ T cells from PBMCs. Noted subset: CD45RA-negative fraction. The source is a man in his late teens or twenties in good health. Some clones in this sample may be carry-over from other donors' samples.

The chain links TRBV30 to TRBJ2-7; D might be TRBD1 (6 bases). The germline CDR1 and CDR2 sequences are GTSNPN and SVGIG (reference sequence). There are 13 residues in the CDR3. V dropped 4 bases and J dropped 0 bases, with 10 bases sitting between them. CDR3 residues: CAWKRQASYEQYF. Here the CDR3 DNA reads TGTGCCTGGAAGCGACAGGCCTCCTACGAGCAGTACTTC.

The chain uses TRBV5-6 and TRBJ2-1; no definite D call. Germline values: CDR1 SGHDT, CDR2 YYEEEE. This CDR3 spans 11 amino acids. Between the trimmed V and J ends, which lost 1 base and 10 bases, there was a span of 6 bases. In DNA, the CDR3 is TGTGCCAGCAGCTTGTCCGCCGAGCAGTTCTTC. Protein product: CASSLSAEQFF.

The chain joins TRBV29-1 to TRBJ2-5; the D is unclear. Deletions cut 7 bases from V and 0 bases from J, with 15 bases between. This CDR3 comprises 14 residues. CDR1 is SQVTM and CDR2 is ANQGSEA in the germline V gene. CDR3 sequence reads: CSAERVAYQETQYF. The DNA for the CDR3 is TGCAGCGCCGAAAGGGTGGCGTACCAAGAGACCCAGTACTTC.

This clone was seen once. The chain carries TRBV7-2 and TRBJ1-3; D may be TRBD1 (6 bases). Trimming removed 4 bases at V and 8 bases at J, with 18 bases between. This CDR3 contains 15 residues. Looked up from germline, CDR1 is SGHTA and CDR2 is FQGNSA. The CDR3 region has the DNA TGTGCCAGCAGCTCCGGCGGGGGGCTGGTGTACACCATATATTTT. It yields the protein CASSSGGGLVYTIYF.

Turning to this clone: Within the sample, other DNA sequences also encode this same CDR3. V usage is TRBV27 and J usage is TRBJ1-1, with D unresolved. Germline lookup yields CDR1 MNHEY and CDR2 SMNVEV (reference sequence). The V gene lost 3 bases and the J gene lost 5 bases, with 10 bases spanning the gap. The CDR3 runs 13 residues. CDR3 loop: CASSFLGETEAFF. The CDR3 bases are TGTGCCAGCAGTTTTCTCGGGGAGACTGAAGCTTTCTTT.

This rearrangement joins TRBV28 to TRBJ2-4, with TRBD2 as a possible D gene (6 bases). The CDR3 totals 16 residues. Germline loops: CDR1 MDHEN, CDR2 SYDVKM. V shed 0 bases and J shed 1 base, with 10 bases lying between them. The CDR3 is CASSLWGGIAKNIQYF. For the CDR3, the DNA is TGTGCCAGCAGTTTATGGGGGGGAATCGCCAAAAACATTCAGTACTTC.

The J gene is TRBJ2-1, the V gene TRBV5-3; 7 bases agree with TRBD2. TRBV5-3 counts as an open reading frame of uncertain function. CDR3 length: 15 residues. The J segment lost 4 bases and the V segment lost 1 base, leaving 5 bases of the junction unmatched. CDR3 amino acids: CARSLITSEYNEQFF. The CDR3 nucleotides read TGTGCCAGAAGCTTGATCACTAGCGAGTACAATGAGCAGTTCTTC.

The rearrangement joins TRBV5-6 to TRBJ1-1, with D maybe TRBD1 (5 bases). Per the germline V gene, CDR1 is SGHDT and CDR2 is YYEEEE. The CDR3 is 15 residues long. Trimming took 2 bases from V and 1 from J, leaving 12 bases between them. This CDR3 reads CASSLEGAPNTEAFF. CDR3 DNA: TGTGCCAGCAGCTTAGAAGGGGCACCGAACACTGAAGCTTTCTTT.

The DNA for the CDR3 is TGTGCCAGCAGCCAAGGTCCCACAGGGGGCGGAAACACCATATATTTT. Protein sequence: CASSQGPTGGGNTIYF. The rearrangement joins TRBV4-2 to TRBJ1-3; 9 bases map to TRBD1. The CDR3 is 16 amino acids. With V trimmed by 1 base and J by 4 bases, 5 bases remained unmatched. Looked up from germline, CDR1 is LGHNA and CDR2 is YNFKEQ.

This clone was detected many times. V gene TRBV2 combines with J gene TRBJ2-3; TRBD1 matches at 10 bases. Germline CDR1 reads SNHLY; CDR2 reads FYNNEI. The CDR3 contains 15 residues. Losses at the gene ends were 6 bases for V and 5 bases for J; bases not matched to a gene: 8. The chain's CDR3 is CASSGQGVGKDTQYF. The CDR3 DNA is TGTGCCAGCAGCGGACAGGGGGTTGGTAAAGATACGCAGTATTTT.

The V gene is TRBV6-1, the J gene TRBJ1-5; perhaps TRBD1 as D (6 bases). Trimming stripped 1 base from V and 6 bases from J, with 16 bases between. Germline V gene data show CDR1 as MNHNS and CDR2 as SASEGT. The CDR3 covers 16 residues. The CDR3 protein is CASSEGSGGRIQPQHF. The CDR3 DNA reads as TGTGCCAGCAGTGAAGGGTCCGGGGGCAGGATTCAGCCCCAGCATTTT.

The genes are TRBV5-1 and TRBJ1-2; D ambiguous. The ends were cut back, 2 bases at V and 10 bases at J, with 18 bases in the middle. This CDR3 has 14 amino acids. The germline CDR1 and CDR2 sequences are SGHRS and YFSETQ. As DNA, the CDR3 is TGCGCCAGCAGCTTTCTGGCAAACCAAAAGTCCTACACCTTC. Translation: CASSFLANQKSYTF.

The chain employs TRBV27 and TRBJ1-1, with D perhaps TRBD1 (6 bases). Per the germline V gene, CDR1 is MNHEY and CDR2 is SMNVEV (reference sequence). Trimming cost V 2 bases and J 6 bases, with 19 bases left between them. The CDR3 totals 16 residues. Here the CDR3 DNA reads TGTGCCAGCAGTTTAACACCTAGGGGGGTCGGGGCTGAAGCTTTCTTT. Protein: CASSLTPRGVGAEAFF.

This clone has just a few counts. The chain combines TRBV7-6 with TRBJ1-4; TRBD1 matches 10 bases. This CDR3 is 16 amino acids long. From germline, CDR1 is SGHVS and CDR2 FNYEAQ. V was pared by 5 bases and J by 2 bases, with 5 bases of the junction left unmatched. For the CDR3, the DNA is TGTGCCAGCAGCCGGACAGGGGGTGCGACTAATGAAAAACTGTTTTTT. It translates to CASSRTGGATNEKLFF.

V is TRBV7-9 and J is TRBJ2-5; D is perhaps TRBD1 or TRBD2 (5 bases each). V lost 5 bases and J 2 bases, leaving 12 bases between the germline ends. The CDR3 is 14 amino acids. CDR1 is SEHNR, CDR2 FQNEAQ, per germline (reference sequence). The CDR3 DNA reads as TGTGCCAGCAGCCCCGGGGCCCTTCAAGAGACCCAGTACTTC. Its protein product is CASSPGALQETQYF.

The rearrangement links TRBV6-6 to TRBJ2-7; maybe TRBD2 (6 bases). Per germline, CDR1 MNHNY and CDR2 SVGAGI (reference sequence). The CDR3 runs 14 residues. Trimming shortened V by 6 bases and J by 12 bases, and 24 bases separated the two germline ends. CDR3 nucleotides: TGTGCCAGCAGCCTCACCCGGGAGACGCGTATGTGGTACTTC. It codes for CASSLTRETRMWYF.

V gene TRBV2 combines with J gene TRBJ1-1, with 9 bases that match TRBD1. The CDR3 sequence is 11 residues long. The germline V gene has CDR1 SNHLY and CDR2 FYNNEI. The junction had 8 bases not matched to a gene; V was cut back by 11 bases and J by 10 bases. This chain's CDR3 is CASGTGIVAFF. For the CDR3, the DNA is TGTGCCTCCGGGACAGGGATTGTAGCTTTCTTT.

The chain has TRBV5-1 and TRBJ2-5; TRBD2 agrees at 7 bases. The CDR3 totals 14 residues. The V gene's germline CDR1 is SGHRS and CDR2 YFSETQ. With V trimmed by 4 bases and J by 1 base, 4 bases remained unmatched. As DNA, the CDR3 is TGCGCCAGCAGCCCAATAGCGGGCCAAGAGACCCAGTACTTC. Protein: CASSPIAGQETQYF.

The chain couples TRBV5-1 to TRBJ2-2, with 12 bases lining up with TRBD2. This CDR3 is built from 18 residues. Germline lookup yields CDR1 SGHRS and CDR2 YFSETQ. The ends lost 2 bases at V and 0 bases at J; junction bases unmatched: 5. CDR3 region: CASSLRTSGMANTGELFF. CDR3 sequence (DNA): TGCGCCAGCAGCTTACGGACTAGCGGGATGGCGAACACCGGGGAGCTGTTTTTT.

The V and J genes are TRBV19 and TRBJ1-3; no firm D call. Trimming pared 8 bases from V and 1 base from J, leaving 6 bases between. The CDR3 totals 12 residues. Germline CDR1 is LNHDA and CDR2 is SQIVND (reference sequence). The CDR3 sequence: CASALSGNTIYF. CDR3 bases: TGTGCCAGTGCCCTGTCTGGAAACACCATATATTTT.

This clone occurred once. The V and J genes are TRBV28 and TRBJ2-3; TRBD1 is a possible D gene (5 bases). The CDR3 contains 13 residues. Germline V gene data show CDR1 as MDHEN and CDR2 as SYDVKM. Between the trimmed V and J ends, which lost 2 bases and 6 bases, there was a span of 9 bases. Here the CDR3 reads CASSLRGMDTQYF. The CDR3 nucleotides are TGTGCCAGCAGTTTAAGGGGCATGGATACGCAGTATTTT.

The chain links TRBV29-1 to TRBJ2-1; D may be TRBD2 (5 bases). V was shortened by 0 bases and J by 1 base, with 10 bases between the two germline ends. CDR1 and CDR2 from the germline V gene are SQVTM and ANQGSEA. The CDR3 loop spans 15 amino acids. The CDR3 region is CSVEEPSHSYNEQFF. The DNA of the CDR3 is TGCAGCGTTGAAGAACCTAGCCATTCCTACAATGAGCAGTTCTTC.

This chain uses TRBV7-2 with TRBJ2-1; no clear D. CDR3 length: 11 amino acids. Between the trimmed V and J ends, which lost 8 bases and 4 bases, there was a span of 6 bases. Per germline, CDR1 SGHTA and CDR2 FQGNSA. The CDR3 nucleotides read TGTGCCAGCGGATCTTACAATGAGCAGTTCTTC. Its translation is CASGSYNEQFF.

The J gene is TRBJ2-1, the V gene TRBV9; perhaps D is TRBD1 or TRBD2 (5 bases each). Deletions cut 4 bases from V and 0 bases from J, with 20 bases between. The length of the CDR3 is 18 residues. Germline V CDR1 and CDR2: SGDLS, YYNGEE. The CDR3 DNA reads TGTGCCAGCAGCCCTCGAGAGGCCGGGACCATCTCCTACAATGAGCAGTTCTTC. This sequence encodes CASSPREAGTISYNEQFF.